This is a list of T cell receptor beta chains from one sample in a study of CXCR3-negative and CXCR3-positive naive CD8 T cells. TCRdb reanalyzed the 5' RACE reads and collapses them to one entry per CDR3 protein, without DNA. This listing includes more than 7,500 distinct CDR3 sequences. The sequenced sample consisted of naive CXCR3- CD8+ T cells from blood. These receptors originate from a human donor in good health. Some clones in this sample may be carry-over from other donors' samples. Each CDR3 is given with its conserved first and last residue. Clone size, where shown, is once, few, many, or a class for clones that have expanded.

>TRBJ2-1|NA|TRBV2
CASSEGYYSYNEQFF
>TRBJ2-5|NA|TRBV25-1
CASSDFLGYEQYF
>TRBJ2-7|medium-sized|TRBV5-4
CASSLKDRYYEQYF
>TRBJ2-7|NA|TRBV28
CASSYGSSGGYEQYF
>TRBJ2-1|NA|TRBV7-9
CASSLGTAYNEQFF
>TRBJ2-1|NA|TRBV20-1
CSANQDWRYNEQFF
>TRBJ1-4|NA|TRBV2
CASSPGRGEGLEKLFF
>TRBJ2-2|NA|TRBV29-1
CSVVKAHLGELFF
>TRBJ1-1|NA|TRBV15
CATSSAGGGEAFF
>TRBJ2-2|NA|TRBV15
CATSRGAENTGELFF
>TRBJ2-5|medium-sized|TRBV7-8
CASSSTPGPKETQYF
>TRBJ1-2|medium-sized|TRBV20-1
CSARGSADYGYTF
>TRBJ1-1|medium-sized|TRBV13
CASSFAAEAFF
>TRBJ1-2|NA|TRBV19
CATRYTIYGYTF
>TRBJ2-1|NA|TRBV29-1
CSVEGGVTSGKVNEQFF
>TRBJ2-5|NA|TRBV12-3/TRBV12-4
CASSPQPIGGGETQYF
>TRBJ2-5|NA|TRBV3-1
CASSQEGAETQYF
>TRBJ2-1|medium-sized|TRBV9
CASSGPDRNEQFF
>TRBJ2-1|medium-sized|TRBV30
CAWSLSVDEQFF
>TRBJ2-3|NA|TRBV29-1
CSVGRTGDSTDTQYF
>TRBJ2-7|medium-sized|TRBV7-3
CASSIGDAGLEVEQYF
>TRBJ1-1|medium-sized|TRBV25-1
CASTGGNTEAFF
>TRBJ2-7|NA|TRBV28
CASGRNSYEQYF
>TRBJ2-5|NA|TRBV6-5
CASRAGVETQYF
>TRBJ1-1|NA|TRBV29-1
CSVERNTEAFF
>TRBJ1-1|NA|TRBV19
CASSRGNVEAFF
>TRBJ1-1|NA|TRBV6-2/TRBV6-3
CASSSGTGAWHTEAFF
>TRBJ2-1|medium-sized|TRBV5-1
CASTRTGGNEQFF
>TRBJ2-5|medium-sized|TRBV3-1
CASSQVRTAQETQYF
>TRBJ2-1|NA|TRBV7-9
CASTYEGDRIDEQFF